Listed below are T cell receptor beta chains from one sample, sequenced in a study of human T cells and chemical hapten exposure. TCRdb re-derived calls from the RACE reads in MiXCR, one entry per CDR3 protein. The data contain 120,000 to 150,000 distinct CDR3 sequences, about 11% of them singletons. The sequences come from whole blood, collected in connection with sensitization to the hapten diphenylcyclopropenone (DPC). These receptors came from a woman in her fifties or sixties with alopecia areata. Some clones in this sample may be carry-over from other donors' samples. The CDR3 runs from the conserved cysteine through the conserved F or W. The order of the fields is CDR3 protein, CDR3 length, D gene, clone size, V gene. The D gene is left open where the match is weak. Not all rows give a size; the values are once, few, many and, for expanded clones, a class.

cdr3_aa: CASSLAATGWDGELFF; cdr3_length: 16; d_call: TRBD1; clone_size: many; v_call: TRBV7-2
cdr3_aa: CASSLSGREGKNNEQFF; cdr3_length: 17; d_call: TRBD2; clone_size: few; v_call: TRBV7-9
cdr3_aa: CASSQPSGNYEQYF; cdr3_length: 14; d_call: TRBD2; clone_size: many; v_call: TRBV3-1
cdr3_aa: CDSSSQGATEAFF; cdr3_length: 13; d_call: TRBD1; clone_size: -; v_call: TRBV7-9
cdr3_aa: CASSSRTASNTEAFF; cdr3_length: 15; d_call: -; clone_size: few; v_call: TRBV12-3/TRBV12-4
cdr3_aa: CSAHKGTSGKNEQFF; cdr3_length: 15; d_call: TRBD2; clone_size: -; v_call: TRBV20-1
cdr3_aa: CSARDRRSGRNEQFF; cdr3_length: 15; d_call: -; clone_size: -; v_call: TRBV20-1
cdr3_aa: CASSQDSTGVANEQFF; cdr3_length: 16; d_call: TRBD1; clone_size: few; v_call: TRBV4-2
cdr3_aa: CASGTSGRYEQYF; cdr3_length: 13; d_call: TRBD2; clone_size: few; v_call: TRBV7-9
cdr3_aa: CSARGADTQYF; cdr3_length: 11; d_call: -; clone_size: -; v_call: TRBV29-1
cdr3_aa: CSVPAPSTDTQYF; cdr3_length: 13; d_call: -; clone_size: -; v_call: TRBV29-1
cdr3_aa: CASSLWWGLAGIGEQYF; cdr3_length: 17; d_call: TRBD2; clone_size: -; v_call: TRBV28
cdr3_aa: CASSQGGGKETQYF; cdr3_length: 14; d_call: -; clone_size: -; v_call: TRBV5-1
cdr3_aa: CASSPDNSYNEQFF; cdr3_length: 14; d_call: -; clone_size: few; v_call: TRBV2
cdr3_aa: CSARPGTGGSYEQYF; cdr3_length: 15; d_call: TRBD1; clone_size: -; v_call: TRBV20-1
cdr3_aa: CASSSGHRNTQYF; cdr3_length: 13; d_call: -; clone_size: few; v_call: TRBV7-9
cdr3_aa: CAISESVIRNTQYF; cdr3_length: 14; d_call: -; clone_size: many; v_call: TRBV10-3
cdr3_aa: CASSPSPTDYREQYF; cdr3_length: 15; d_call: -; clone_size: few; v_call: TRBV12-3/TRBV12-4
cdr3_aa: CSVGLAGVGETQYF; cdr3_length: 14; d_call: TRBD2; clone_size: -; v_call: TRBV29-1
cdr3_aa: CASSAIQGGAGNTIYF; cdr3_length: 16; d_call: -; clone_size: once; v_call: TRBV9
cdr3_aa: CASSLGPGTDTQYF; cdr3_length: 14; d_call: -; clone_size: -; v_call: TRBV11-3
cdr3_aa: CASSSSRREVNEQFF; cdr3_length: 15; d_call: -; clone_size: -; v_call: TRBV11-1
cdr3_aa: CASSKGQVYQPQHF; cdr3_length: 14; d_call: TRBD1; clone_size: many; v_call: TRBV27
cdr3_aa: CASKPGQTSYGYTF; cdr3_length: 14; d_call: TRBD1; clone_size: few; v_call: TRBV28
cdr3_aa: CASSRAGRAYNEQFF; cdr3_length: 15; d_call: TRBD2; clone_size: many; v_call: TRBV7-2
cdr3_aa: CASRSTSTDTQYF; cdr3_length: 13; d_call: -; clone_size: -; v_call: TRBV6-2/TRBV6-3
cdr3_aa: CASSGTSGRRGTGELFF; cdr3_length: 17; d_call: TRBD2; clone_size: many; v_call: TRBV9
cdr3_aa: CASSRSGVGEKLFF; cdr3_length: 14; d_call: -; clone_size: many; v_call: TRBV18
cdr3_aa: CASIRAGWNEQFF; cdr3_length: 13; d_call: -; clone_size: few; v_call: TRBV12-3/TRBV12-4
cdr3_aa: CASSHITTFIYGYTF; cdr3_length: 15; d_call: -; clone_size: -; v_call: TRBV11-2
cdr3_aa: CASSPPRGQQNTEAFF; cdr3_length: 16; d_call: TRBD1; clone_size: -; v_call: TRBV5-5
cdr3_aa: CASSFGANTGELFF; cdr3_length: 14; d_call: -; clone_size: -; v_call: TRBV12-3/TRBV12-4
cdr3_aa: CASSPSTGRDNEQFF; cdr3_length: 15; d_call: TRBD1; clone_size: few; v_call: TRBV18
cdr3_aa: CASSKTVADGYTF; cdr3_length: 13; d_call: -; clone_size: -; v_call: TRBV11-1
cdr3_aa: CATSGQTDTQYF; cdr3_length: 12; d_call: -; clone_size: -; v_call: TRBV24-1
cdr3_aa: CASSPQGARNGELFF; cdr3_length: 15; d_call: TRBD1; clone_size: few; v_call: TRBV6-4
cdr3_aa: CASRGGVTEQYF; cdr3_length: 12; d_call: -; clone_size: few; v_call: TRBV7-2
cdr3_aa: CASSLDDGRGRNEQFF; cdr3_length: 16; d_call: -; clone_size: -; v_call: TRBV27
cdr3_aa: CASGIKGGPCSYEQYF; cdr3_length: 16; d_call: -; clone_size: -; v_call: TRBV21-1
cdr3_aa: CASSQDAEFGNQPQHF; cdr3_length: 16; d_call: -; clone_size: once; v_call: TRBV4-3
cdr3_aa: CAWTREVTNTEAFF; cdr3_length: 14; d_call: -; clone_size: -; v_call: TRBV30
cdr3_aa: CASSLNPVTGELFF; cdr3_length: 14; d_call: -; clone_size: few; v_call: TRBV7-2
cdr3_aa: CASSQLPGVETQYF; cdr3_length: 14; d_call: -; clone_size: few; v_call: TRBV4-1
cdr3_aa: CATRELAGGEQFF; cdr3_length: 13; d_call: TRBD2; clone_size: -; v_call: TRBV6-2/TRBV6-3
cdr3_aa: CSAIRPRGSYEQYF; cdr3_length: 14; d_call: -; clone_size: few; v_call: TRBV20-1
cdr3_aa: CASSPRGSVTRWGELFF; cdr3_length: 17; d_call: -; clone_size: few; v_call: TRBV27
cdr3_aa: CASSPSGSYTGELFF; cdr3_length: 15; d_call: TRBD2; clone_size: many; v_call: TRBV6-2/TRBV6-3
cdr3_aa: CASKGTPPPQHF; cdr3_length: 12; d_call: -; clone_size: -; v_call: TRBV19
cdr3_aa: CARPIDRGNQPQHF; cdr3_length: 14; d_call: TRBD1; clone_size: -; v_call: TRBV27
cdr3_aa: CATSRPSRGRGYNEQFF; cdr3_length: 17; d_call: -; clone_size: many; v_call: TRBV15
cdr3_aa: CASSAGGANTGELFF; cdr3_length: 15; d_call: -; clone_size: -; v_call: TRBV5-1
cdr3_aa: CASSPDSTGGELFF; cdr3_length: 14; d_call: -; clone_size: many; v_call: TRBV12-3/TRBV12-4
cdr3_aa: CASSRDGQAFRGEKLFF; cdr3_length: 17; d_call: TRBD1; clone_size: many; v_call: TRBV7-2
cdr3_aa: CASSQMRRLAGVDSDTQYF; cdr3_length: 19; d_call: TRBD2; clone_size: -; v_call: TRBV11-2